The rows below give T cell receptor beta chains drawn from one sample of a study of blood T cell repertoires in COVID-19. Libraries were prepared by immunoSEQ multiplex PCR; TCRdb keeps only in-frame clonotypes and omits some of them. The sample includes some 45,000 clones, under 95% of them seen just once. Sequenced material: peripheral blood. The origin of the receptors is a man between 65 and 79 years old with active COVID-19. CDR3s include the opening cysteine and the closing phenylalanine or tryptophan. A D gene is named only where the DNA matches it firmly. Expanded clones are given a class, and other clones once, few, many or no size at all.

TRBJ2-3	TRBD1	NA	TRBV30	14	TGTGCCTGGAGTGTCGGACAGGGGCCAGATACGCAGTATTTT	CAWSVGQGPDTQYF
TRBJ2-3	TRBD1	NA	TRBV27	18	TGTGCCAGCAGTTCTCCGGGACAGGGATACGGTAGGACAGATACGCAGTATTTT	CASSSPGQGYGRTDTQYF
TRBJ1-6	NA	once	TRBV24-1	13	TGTGCCACCCCGGACTGCCCGGATTCACCCCTCCACTTT	CATPDCPDSPLHF
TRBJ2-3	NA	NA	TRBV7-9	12	TGTGCCAGCAGCCGAGAAACAGATACGCAGTATTTT	CASSRETDTQYF
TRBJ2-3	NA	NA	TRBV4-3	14	TGCGCCAGCAGCCAAGATAGAATCGAGGGTACGCAGTATTTT	CASSQDRIEGTQYF
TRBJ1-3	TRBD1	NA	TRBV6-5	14	TGTGCCAGCCGACAGGGGGCGTCTGGAAACACCATATATTTT	CASRQGASGNTIYF
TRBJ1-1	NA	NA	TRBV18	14	TGTGCCAGCTCACTCTCAGATTTGAACACTGAAGCTTTCTTT	CASSLSDLNTEAFF
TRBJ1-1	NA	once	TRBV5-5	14	TGTGCCAGCAGCCCATTCATTTCGAACACTGAAGCTTTCTTT	CASSPFISNTEAFF
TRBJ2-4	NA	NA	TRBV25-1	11	TGTGCCAGCAGTGATCTAAGCATTCAGTACTTC	CASSDLSIQYF
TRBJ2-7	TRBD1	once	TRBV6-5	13	TGTGCCAGCAGCAAGGGACAGGCCTACGAGCAGTACTTC	CASSKGQAYEQYF